A selection of T cell receptor beta chains follows, all from one sample in a study of cytomegalovirus exposure and HLA in healthy donors. The assay was immunoSEQ multiplex PCR, and TCRdb's table has in-frame clones only and misses some. Of a few hundred thousand clones listed, approximately 84% are singletons. Sequences were obtained from PBMCs. The receptor source for this set is a woman aged 40-49 years in good health and CMV-seropositive. CDR3s leave out the opening cysteine and the closing phenylalanine or tryptophan. Rows may omit the clone size; those that give it use once, few, many or a size class.

cdr3_aa: ASSLRQELSYEQY; v_call: TRBV19; clone_size: .
cdr3_aa: ASSLQGRDTTST; v_call: TRBV28; clone_size: .
cdr3_aa: AWAQGRDTEAF; v_call: TRBV30; clone_size: .
cdr3_aa: ASSLGQGAQY; v_call: TRBV11-3; clone_size: once
cdr3_aa: SARIIYEQY; v_call: TRBV20-1; clone_size: few
cdr3_aa: ASNREGTGRDTQY; v_call: TRBV6-6; clone_size: few
cdr3_aa: ASSLDGQGTYRYEQY; v_call: TRBV7-8; clone_size: .
cdr3_aa: ASSLAPTTLSAREQF; v_call: TRBV7-2; clone_size: .
cdr3_aa: ASGDRGMNTEAF; v_call: TRBV5-8; clone_size: .
cdr3_aa: ASSPQTSGRSDEQY; v_call: TRBV7-9; clone_size: .
cdr3_aa: ASSPVTGEMNTEAF; v_call: TRBV27; clone_size: .
cdr3_aa: AWSLGSGDVDEQY; v_call: TRBV30; clone_size: .
cdr3_aa: ASSSGGAGGVYYEQY; v_call: TRBV28; clone_size: .
cdr3_aa: ASARGGNQPQH; v_call: TRBV28; clone_size: .
cdr3_aa: ASSYDSETQY; v_call: TRBV6-6; clone_size: .
cdr3_aa: ASSLAPKSRALETQY; v_call: TRBV5-5; clone_size: .
cdr3_aa: ASSLSGQAHFAEAF; v_call: TRBV27; clone_size: .
cdr3_aa: ASRSSGGQNYGYT; v_call: TRBV6-5; clone_size: .
cdr3_aa: ASSLMGTTGNSPLH; v_call: TRBV7-3; clone_size: .
cdr3_aa: ASSLAPKGQKNAEAF; v_call: TRBV7-8; clone_size: .
cdr3_aa: AWHTDRGIEQY; v_call: TRBV30; clone_size: .
cdr3_aa: ASTPLGQSPLNTEAF; v_call: TRBV27; clone_size: once
cdr3_aa: ASSGGLAGNEQF; v_call: TRBV9; clone_size: few
cdr3_aa: ASSLEGLARETQY; v_call: TRBV11-2; clone_size: .
cdr3_aa: ASSQETGNSGNTIY; v_call: TRBV4-2; clone_size: .
cdr3_aa: ASSQDLGLADVN; v_call: TRBV4-3; clone_size: .
cdr3_aa: AWSVLPGQGHEQY; v_call: TRBV30; clone_size: .
cdr3_aa: ASSGSGDFTPTYEQY; v_call: TRBV6-1; clone_size: few
cdr3_aa: ASSYSYRGDFRYT; v_call: TRBV6-5; clone_size: .
cdr3_aa: ASSLPGQGSRNYGYT; v_call: TRBV5-6; clone_size: few
cdr3_aa: ASCYSGSSYNEQF; v_call: TRBV19; clone_size: once
cdr3_aa: ASSLIAGVGSEQY; v_call: TRBV11-3; clone_size: .
cdr3_aa: ASSDRGSNQPQH; v_call: TRBV2; clone_size: .
cdr3_aa: ASSVTGSQETQY; v_call: TRBV9; clone_size: .
cdr3_aa: ASSTQAGGTDEQF; v_call: TRBV9; clone_size: .
cdr3_aa: ASSMWQGASEQY; v_call: TRBV19; clone_size: .
cdr3_aa: ASSLGLASGKSTDTQY; v_call: TRBV11-3; clone_size: .
cdr3_aa: ASTEESYEQY; v_call: TRBV11-2; clone_size: .
cdr3_aa: ASSHSSGVFPVGAYEQY; v_call: TRBV4-2; clone_size: .
cdr3_aa: ASSLSSLLLAGAHNEQF; v_call: TRBV27; clone_size: .
cdr3_aa: ASTPGGASSREKLF; v_call: TRBV28; clone_size: .
cdr3_aa: ASSTVGAGRDEQY; v_call: TRBV21-1; clone_size: .
cdr3_aa: ASSSLAATSTDTQY; v_call: TRBV7-3; clone_size: .
cdr3_aa: ASSLGVKRAKNIQY; v_call: TRBV5-6; clone_size: .
cdr3_aa: ASSATGNEQF; v_call: TRBV6-4; clone_size: .
cdr3_aa: ASSQGPYAGEGNEQF; v_call: TRBV27; clone_size: .
cdr3_aa: ASGRDEYRQY; v_call: TRBV27; clone_size: once
cdr3_aa: ASSIALQGFNEQF; v_call: TRBV19; clone_size: .
cdr3_aa: AIGTSGLETQY; v_call: TRBV10-3; clone_size: .
cdr3_aa: ASSLRTDQETQY; v_call: TRBV5-4; clone_size: few
cdr3_aa: ASTFRGSDTEAF; v_call: TRBV28; clone_size: few